These T cell receptor beta chains were read from a single sample in a study of cytomegalovirus exposure and HLA in healthy donors. Data came from immunoSEQ multiplex PCR; TCRdb stores just in-frame clones and leaves some out. The table has around 110,000 clones, about four fifths seen once. Sequencing was performed on PBMCs. Source of these receptors: a man younger than 40 in good health and CMV-seropositive. Each CDR3 is given with its conserved first and last residue. A D gene is named only where the DNA matches it firmly. Not every row has a clone size; where given, it reads once, few, many or a size class.

D gene	clone size	J gene	CDR3 length	V gene	CDR3 protein	CDR3 DNA
TRBD2	once	TRBJ2-1	16	TRBV7-9	CASSPLWGGSYNEQFF	TGTGCCAGCAGCCCTCTATGGGGGGGTTCCTACAATGAGCAGTTCTTC
.	.	TRBJ1-2	13	TRBV6-1	CASTGGSGHGYTF	TGTGCCAGCACCGGAGGGAGCGGGCATGGCTACACCTTC
TRBD1	.	TRBJ1-2	14	TRBV15	CATSDDRALLGYTF	TGTGCCACCAGCGACGACAGGGCCCTCCTTGGCTACACCTTC
.	.	TRBJ1-2	13	TRBV6-1	CASRRVGLYGYTF	TGTGCCAGCAGGAGGGTCGGTCTCTATGGCTACACCTTC
.	.	TRBJ1-1	13	TRBV6-1	CASKLARNTEAFF	TGTGCCAGCAAGCTAGCGCGGAACACTGAAGCTTTCTTT
TRBD1	.	TRBJ2-3	16	TRBV5-6	CASSRWTGGDTDTQYF	TGTGCCAGCAGCAGGTGGACAGGGGGTGACACAGATACGCAGTATTTT
.	.	TRBJ1-1	13	TRBV7-2	CASSLGWGAEAFF	TGTGCCAGCAGCCTCGGGTGGGGCGCTGAAGCTTTCTTT
.	once	TRBJ2-1	14	TRBV2	CASSQVRDYNEQFF	TGTGCCAGCAGCCAAGTGAGGGACTACAATGAGCAGTTCTTC
TRBD1	.	TRBJ1-2	13	TRBV2	CASRGTGIYGYTF	TGTGCCAGCAGGGGGACAGGGATCTATGGCTACACCTTC
TRBD2	.	TRBJ2-1	14	TRBV12-5	CASALRLAAHQQFF	TGTGCTAGTGCCCTAAGGCTAGCGGCCCATCAGCAGTTCTTC
.	.	TRBJ2-3	13	TRBV12-5	CASGSDYTDTQYF	TGTGCTAGTGGTTCCGACTACACAGATACGCAGTATTTT
.	.	TRBJ2-3	16	TRBV7-9	CASSPPRGRPPDTQYF	TGTGCCAGCAGCCCACCTCGGGGGAGGCCCCCAGATACGCAGTATTTT
TRBD2	once	TRBJ2-1	17	TRBV7-9	CASSLDFGGGAGNEQFF	TGTGCCAGCAGCTTAGATTTCGGCGGGGGGGCGGGTAATGAGCAGTTCTTC
.	.	TRBJ2-2	13	TRBV6-6	CASRKQGAGELFF	TGTGCCAGCAGGAAACAGGGAGCCGGGGAGCTGTTTTTT
.	.	TRBJ2-1	16	TRBV5-5	CASSSYSLSSYNEQFF	TGTGCCAGCAGCTCATACAGTCTAAGCTCCTACAATGAGCAGTTCTTC
TRBD1	few	TRBJ2-7	14	TRBV6-6	CASNSDRGAYEQYF	TGTGCCAGCAATTCGGACAGGGGAGCGTACGAGCAGTACTTC
.	.	TRBJ2-3	14	TRBV11-2	CASSLETRTDTQYF	TGTGCCAGCAGCTTAGAAACACGCACAGATACGCAGTATTTT
.	.	TRBJ2-5	14	TRBV9	CASSPEGTQETQYF	TGTGCCAGCAGCCCGGAGGGAACCCAAGAGACCCAGTACTTC
.	.	TRBJ1-6	15	TRBV5-1	CASSLEPAGNSPLHF	TGCGCCAGCAGCCTGGAACCGGCGGGTAATTCACCCCTCCACTTT
.	once	TRBJ1-1	15	TRBV6-5	CASSYLNRRYTEAFF	TGTGCCAGCAGTTACTTGAATCGGCGGTACACTGAAGCTTTCTTT
.	.	TRBJ2-1	12	TRBV11-2	CASSLGSDEQFF	TGTGCCAGCAGCTTAGGCAGCGATGAGCAGTTCTTC
.	.	TRBJ1-6	12	TRBV19	CASTTGNQPLHF	TGTGCCAGTACCACAGGGAATCAACCCCTCCACTTT
.	.	TRBJ2-4	15	TRBV5-6	CASSLWYRAKNIQYF	TGTGCCAGCAGCTTGTGGTACAGGGCCAAAAACATTCAGTACTTC
.	few	TRBJ1-1	16	TRBV5-4	CASRYLRGAINTEAFF	TGTGCCAGCAGATATCTAAGGGGCGCGATTAATACTGAAGCTTTCTTT
.	few	TRBJ2-1	12	TRBV6-1	CASSATYNEQFF	TGTGCCAGCAGTGCTACCTACAATGAGCAGTTCTTC
.	many	TRBJ1-1	16	TRBV5-1	CASSLALTGPAAEAFF	TGCGCCAGCAGCTTGGCCCTGACAGGCCCGGCGGCTGAAGCTTTCTTT
TRBD1	.	TRBJ2-7	15	TRBV6-6	CASSYGGDRGQEQYF	TGTGCCAGCAGTTACGGCGGAGACAGGGGGCAAGAGCAGTACTTC